Following are 30 T cell receptor beta chains from one sample sequenced in a study of cytomegalovirus exposure and HLA in healthy donors. Primers included in the PCR were 60 Vbeta and 13 Jbeta primers. The data were produced by immunoSEQ multiplex PCR, yet TCRdb's version contains in-frame clones alone and is incomplete. The sample has about 65,000 clones, 78% seen once. Sequencing used PBMCs. These receptors were collected from a girl aged 5-17 years in good health and CMV-seropositive.

The chain carries TRBV5-6 and TRBJ1-5, with TRBD1 identical over 9 bases. The CDR3 spans 16 residues. V dropped 4 bases and J dropped 7; count of bases not matched to a gene: 12. Germline V gene lookup returns CDR1 SGHDT and CDR2 YYEEEE. CDR3 protein: CASSPNTGGAGQPQHF. In DNA, the CDR3 is TGTGCCAGCAGCCCCAATACAGGGGGCGCAGGGCAGCCCCAGCATTTT.

The V gene is TRBV5-1, the J gene TRBJ1-1; D perhaps matches TRBD1 (5 bases). The CDR3 loop spans 12 amino acids. V was pared by 0 bases and J by 11 bases, with 11 bases between. Germline V gene lookup returns CDR1 SGHRS and CDR2 YFSETQ. The CDR3 spells CASSLGGGAAFF. CDR3 sequence (DNA): TGCGCCAGCAGCTTGGGCGGGGGAGCCGCTTTCTTT.

V gene TRBV6-5 combines with J gene TRBJ1-1; D is perhaps TRBD1 (5 bases). This CDR3 spans 14 amino acids. With 6 bases removed from V and 1 base from J, the gap between germline ends came to 12 bases. Germline CDR1 and CDR2: MNHEY and SVGAGI. CDR3 region: CASRMTTANTEAFF. The CDR3 nucleotides are TGTGCCAGCAGAATGACGACAGCGAACACTGAAGCTTTCTTT.

V usage is TRBV7-6 and J usage is TRBJ2-5; D unclear. CDR1 is SGHVS, CDR2 FNYEAQ, per germline. V dropped 3 bases and J dropped 5 bases, with 4 bases sitting between them. The CDR3 sequence is 11 residues long. Here the CDR3 reads CASSFGETQYF. CDR3 coding DNA: TGTGCCAGCAGCTTCGGGGAGACCCAGTACTTC.

This clone was picked up one time. The rearrangement links TRBV6-5 to TRBJ2-7, with 8 bases matching TRBD1. Germline V gene sequence: CDR1 MNHEY, CDR2 SVGAGI. V trimming: 6 bases; J trimming: 5 bases; junction bases outside the gene matches: 12. CDR3 length: 15 residues. The DNA for the CDR3 is TGTGCCAGCAGCCCACGCTCCGGACAGGGCCACGAGCAGTACTTC. Residues: CASSPRSGQGHEQYF.

This chain connects TRBV30 to TRBJ1-1; 7 positions agree with TRBD1. Germline V CDR1 and CDR2: GTSNPN, SVGIG (reference sequence). This CDR3 region has 14 residues. V shed 3 bases and J 3 bases; nucleotides not matched to a gene: 7. CDR3 amino acids: CAWRAGTADTEAFF. The DNA of the CDR3 is TGTGCCTGGAGGGCCGGGACAGCCGACACTGAAGCTTTCTTT.

J is TRBJ1-1 and V is TRBV6-5, with a weak D call TRBD1 (5 bases). CDR3 length: 14 residues. The germline CDR1 and CDR2 sequences are MNHEY and SVGAGI. The V end was cut by 2 bases, the J end by 0 bases, with 7 bases between. DNA for the CDR3: TGTGCCAGCAGTTACGGACACATGAACACTGAAGCTTTCTTT. It yields the protein CASSYGHMNTEAFF.

V gene TRBV27 combines with J gene TRBJ1-2, with D perhaps TRBD1 (6 bases). The V and J ends lost 6 bases and 4 bases respectively, with 12 bases between them. CDR1 and CDR2 (germline): MNHEY, SMNVEV (reference sequence). CDR3 length equals 13 residues. The CDR3 nucleotides are TGTGCCAGCAGCCCGGACAGCGTCTATGGCTACACCTTC. It codes for CASSPDSVYGYTF.

In DNA, the CDR3 is TGTGCCAGCAGCCCCAATCCGGGACAGGGGTCGGGTTATGGCTACACCTTC. This encodes CASSPNPGQGSGYGYTF. This chain links TRBV13 with TRBJ1-2; 10 nucleotides agree with TRBD1. V lost 5 bases and J lost 5; bases outside the gene matches: 14. This CDR3 is 17 amino acids long. Germline V gene lookup returns CDR1 PRHDT and CDR2 FYEKMQ (reference sequence).

The gene calls are TRBV10-1 and TRBJ2-3; 9 positions match TRBD1. This CDR3 comprises 15 residues. The germline V gene has CDR1 WNHNN and CDR2 SYGVQD (reference sequence). With V trimmed by 6 bases and J by 3 bases, 7 bases remained unmatched. The CDR3 DNA reads as TGCGCCAGCAGCCCGACCGGGACAGGGACAGATACGCAGTATTTT. Protein sequence: CASSPTGTGTDTQYF.

The chain couples TRBV15 to TRBJ2-7; maybe TRBD1 (6 bases). The germline CDR1 and CDR2 sequences are LNHNV and YYDKDF (reference sequence). The CDR3 length is 14 residues. The germline V and J ends were trimmed by 0 bases and 4 bases, with 10 bases remaining between them. The CDR3 DNA sequence: TGTGCCACCAGCAGAGATAGGACAGTTTACGAGCAGTACTTC. Encoded protein: CATSRDRTVYEQYF.

This clone was counted a few times. The rearrangement uses TRBV6-5 and TRBJ1-2, with 10 bases lining up with TRBD1. Germline V CDR1 and CDR2: MNHEY, SVGAGI. Trimming at V came to 6 bases and at J to 4 bases, leaving 5 bases not matched to a gene. The CDR3 runs to 14 residues. DNA of the CDR3: TGTGCCAGCAGGCTGGGACAGGGGATCTATGGCTACACCTTC. Translated: CASRLGQGIYGYTF.

V and J are TRBV6-1 and TRBJ1-5, with D hard to call. Between the trimmed V and J ends, which lost 5 bases and 0 bases, there was a span of 11 bases. CDR1 MNHNS and CDR2 SASEGT come from the germline V gene. This CDR3 is built from 15 residues. CDR3 bases: TGTGCCAGCAGTCCGGGGATACTTAGCAATCAGCCCCAGCATTTT. Its translation is CASSPGILSNQPQHF.

V gene TRBV27 combines with J gene TRBJ2-1; 14 nucleotides align to TRBD2. Losses at the gene ends were 7 bases for V and 4 bases for J; bases not matched to a gene: 9. The CDR3 is 17 amino acids. Germline-derived CDR1 and CDR2 are MNHEY and SMNVEV (reference sequence). CDR3 bases: TGTGCCAGCACCCCCGCGGGACTAGCGGGAGCTTACAATGAGCAGTTCTTC. Translation gives CASTPAGLAGAYNEQFF.

The chain links TRBV2 to TRBJ1-2, with D maybe TRBD1 (5 bases). The CDR3 runs 14 residues. V dropped 7 bases and J dropped 8 bases, with 20 bases sitting between them. Germline-derived CDR1 and CDR2 are SNHLY and FYNNEI. The CDR3 is CASNLVDSNGGYTF. In DNA form, the CDR3 reads TGTGCCAGCAATCTCGTCGACAGTAACGGAGGCTACACCTTC.

The chain combines TRBV30 with TRBJ2-3; D not resolved. From germline, CDR1 is GTSNPN and CDR2 SVGIG (reference sequence). The length of the CDR3 is 14 residues. The V gene lost 0 bases and the J gene lost 4 bases, with 11 bases spanning the gap. The CDR3 nucleotides read TGTGCCTGGAGTGTACGCGGTATCTCAGATACGCAGTATTTT. Its protein product is CAWSVRGISDTQYF.

The chain has TRBV6-5 and TRBJ1-2; 7 bases map to TRBD1. CDR3 length: 12 residues. The J segment lost 8 bases and the V segment lost 8 bases, leaving 8 bases of the junction unmatched. CDR1 is MNHEY, CDR2 SVGAGI, per germline. The CDR3 sequence is CASRDSPQGYTF. The CDR3 DNA is TGTGCCAGCCGGGACAGTCCACAGGGCTACACCTTC.

The J gene is TRBJ2-7, the V gene TRBV28; 12 positions match TRBD2. CDR3 length: 16 amino acids. The germline CDR1 and CDR2 sequences are MDHEN and SYDVKM. The V and J ends lost 5 bases and 2 bases, in that order; junction bases with no gene match: 7. The CDR3 spells CASSPPGLAGTYEQYF. Written as DNA, the CDR3 is TGTGCCAGCAGTCCGCCAGGACTAGCGGGAACCTACGAGCAGTACTTC.

J is TRBJ1-1 and V is TRBV28, with TRBD1 matching 8 bases. This CDR3 comprises 16 residues. Germline V CDR1 and CDR2: MDHEN, SYDVKM. The V and J ends lost 7 bases and 7 bases, in that order; junction bases with no gene match: 17. The DNA of the CDR3 is TGTGCCAGCATGGATGGATCGCCGAGACAGGGGTTTGAAGCTTTCTTT. This translates into CASMDGSPRQGFEAFF.

The table lists this clone with a count of one. The gene calls are TRBV4-1 and TRBJ2-1, with D maybe TRBD2 (6 bases). The germline V and J ends were trimmed by 2 bases and 5 bases, with 16 bases remaining between them. Germline loops: CDR1 MGHRA, CDR2 YSYEKL. CDR3 length: 16 amino acids. CDR3 nucleotides: TGCGCCAGCAGCCAAATAGGAGGGTCCGGGAACAATGAGCAGTTCTTC. Translation: CASSQIGGSGNNEQFF.

This chain connects TRBV19 to TRBJ1-1; TRBD1 matches 7 bases. This CDR3 has 12 amino acids. Germline V gives CDR1 LNHDA, CDR2 SQIVND (reference sequence). The J segment lost 14 bases and the V segment lost 5 bases, leaving 11 bases of the junction unmatched. CDR3 residues: CASSPSRDSSFF. The DNA of the CDR3 is TGTGCCAGTAGTCCTTCTCGGGACAGCTCGTTCTTT.

This clone occurred once. The chain has TRBV7-2 and TRBJ2-4; TRBD1 aligns across 7 bases. V dropped 0 bases and J dropped 0; count of bases not matched to a gene: 2. CDR3 length: 16 amino acids. Per germline, CDR1 SGHTA and CDR2 FQGNSA. The CDR3, as DNA: TGTGCCAGCAGCTTAGCTCACAGGGGAGCCAAAAACATTCAGTACTTC. Translation gives CASSLAHRGAKNIQYF.

The chain uses TRBV7-2 and TRBJ2-7; TRBD2 matches 10 bases. The V and J ends lost 5 bases and 1 base, in that order; junction bases with no gene match: 5. CDR1 is SGHTA and CDR2 is FQGNSA in the germline V gene. This CDR3 spans 15 amino acids. CDR3: CASSIGLAVSYEQYF. The CDR3 DNA is TGTGCCAGCAGCATAGGACTAGCGGTTTCCTACGAGCAGTACTTC.

This rearrangement joins TRBV11-2 to TRBJ1-1, with TRBD1 matching over 8 bases. V gave up 3 bases and J gave up 2 bases; unmatched junction bases: 5. The CDR3 spans 15 residues. CDR1 and CDR2 from the germline V gene are SGHAT and FQNNGV. The CDR3 loop is CASSFLGTGNTEAFF. The CDR3 DNA reads TGTGCCAGCAGCTTCCTCGGGACAGGAAACACTGAAGCTTTCTTT.

V usage is TRBV6-5 and J usage is TRBJ1-1; no clear D. The V gene's germline CDR1 is MNHEY and CDR2 SVGAGI. Trimming pared 5 bases from V and 1 base from J, leaving 5 bases between. CDR3 length: 12 residues. Here the CDR3 DNA reads TGTGCCAGCAGTCCCGGGAACACTGAAGCTTTCTTT. Protein product: CASSPGNTEAFF.

The V gene is TRBV6-5, the J gene TRBJ1-1; no clear D gene. The CDR3 has 14 amino acids. Germline values: CDR1 MNHEY, CDR2 SVGAGI. V was trimmed by 6 bases and J by 2 bases, leaving 13 bases between them. Here the CDR3 reads CASSPGRANTEAFF. The DNA of the CDR3 is TGTGCCAGCAGCCCCGGGAGGGCTAACACTGAAGCTTTCTTT.

The genes are TRBV14 and TRBJ1-2; D gene unclear. CDR3 size: 12 residues. CDR1 is SGHDN, CDR2 FVKESK, per germline. V lost 0 bases and J lost 6, with 5 bases in between. This CDR3 is CASSQDHDGYTF. CDR3 nucleotides: TGTGCCAGCAGCCAAGATCATGATGGCTACACCTTC.

This clone was seen a handful of times. This sequence joins TRBV28 and TRBJ1-4; D not resolved. V lost 6 bases and J lost 8, with 16 bases in between. The length of the CDR3 is 14 residues. CDR1 is MDHEN and CDR2 is SYDVKM in the germline V gene. The CDR3 spells CASRGAVRWEKLFF. The CDR3, as DNA: TGTGCCAGCAGGGGAGCGGTGCGGTGGGAAAAACTGTTTTTT.

J is TRBJ2-3 and V is TRBV4-1; 7 nucleotides align to TRBD1. The CDR3 contains 17 residues. The germline V gene encodes CDR1 MGHRA and CDR2 YSYEKL. V lost 2 bases and J lost 0; bases outside the gene matches: 8. CDR3 protein: CASSQPRQGASTDTQYF. CDR3 DNA sequence: TGCGCCAGCAGCCAACCTAGACAGGGCGCTAGCACAGATACGCAGTATTTT.

The chain joins TRBV6-1 to TRBJ1-2, with no clear D. Germline V gives CDR1 MNHNS, CDR2 SASEGT. V was pared by 5 bases and J by 4 bases, with 11 bases between. The CDR3 runs to 13 residues. For the CDR3, the DNA is TGTGCCAGCAGTCAGACAATCGCCTATGGCTACACCTTC. It yields the protein CASSQTIAYGYTF.